A selection of T cell receptor beta chains follows, all from one sample in a study of breast tumors, draining lymph nodes, adjacent tissues. TCRdb reprocessed the multiplex PCR reads with MiXCR, giving one entry per CDR3 protein. This sample carries approximately 280,000 distinct CDR3 sequences, over 30% of them seen once, and the ten largest clones take more than 0.95%. Sequencing was done on a sample of axillary lymph node tissue. The source is a female donor with breast cancer. Some clones in this sample may be carry-over from other donors' samples. Each CDR3 is given with its conserved first and last residue. D genes are given only for firm matches. Clone size appears in some rows only: once, few, many, or a class for an expanded clone.

-,TRBJ2-5,many,TRBV2,CASKGGIKTQYF,TGTGCCAGCAAAGGGGGAATCAAGACCCAGTACTTC
-,TRBJ1-1,few,TRBV15,CATSINSEAFF,TGTGCCACCAGCATTAACAGCGAAGCTTTCTTT
TRBD1,TRBJ1-2,many,TRBV5-1,CASSLGDRRRPNYGYTF,TGCGCCAGCAGCTTGGGGGACAGGAGGCGGCCTAACTATGGCTACACCTTC
-,TRBJ2-2,many,TRBV7-2,CASSGTVGGPGELFF,TGTGCCAGCAGCGGTACAGTAGGGGGTCCCGGGGAGCTGTTTTTT
TRBD2,TRBJ2-7,-,TRBV3-1,CASSDPSGSIYEQSF,TGTGCCAGCAGCGACCCTAGCGGGAGTATTTACGAGCAGTCCTTC
-,TRBJ2-4,-,TRBV20-1,CSASTGTMAQNIQYF,TGCAGTGCTAGCACCGGGACAATGGCACAAAACATTCAGTACTTC
-,TRBJ1-3,many,TRBV19,CASSPGQMTGNTIYF,TGTGCCAGTAGTCCCGGACAAATGACTGGAAACACCATATATTTT
TRBD2,TRBJ2-5,many,TRBV20-1,CSAPGTSQETQYF,TGCAGTGCGCCCGGGACTAGCCAAGAGACCCAGTACTTC
TRBD1,TRBJ1-5,many,TRBV19,CASSSGTGDNQPQHF,TGTGCCAGTAGCTCCGGGACAGGGGACAATCAGCCCCAGCATTTT
-,TRBJ1-6,many,TRBV20-1,CSARSHYNSPLHF,TGCAGTGCTAGAAGTCACTATAATTCACCCCTCCACTTT
TRBD2,TRBJ2-7,few,TRBV30,CAFSSGRGEQYF,TGTGCCTTCTCTAGCGGGAGAGGTGAGCAGTACTTC
-,TRBJ2-3,-,TRBV10-3,CAIRGTRTDTQYF,TGTGCCATCCGGGGAACGCGGACAGATACGCAGTATTTT